This T cell receptor (beta chain) was captured in a study of cytomegalovirus exposure and HLA in healthy donors. Study-wide findings and caveats: Across donors, sequencing depth was assumed by presence/absence analyses to be roughly uniform. Reports state that TCR beta sequences accurately predicted most subjects' HLA-A and HLA-B alleles. Specific recognition of CMV antigens was confirmed in vitro for three chains (all CMV-associated). Later on, an analysis tied approximately 17,000 TCR beta sequences to HLA alleles at 0.05 false discovery rate.

The count of this clone is one. What it binds is unknown. Germline CDR1 and CDR2: ENHRY and SYGVKD. The V and J ends lost 3 bases and 2 bases respectively, with 13 bases between them. This CDR3 has 15 residues. PCR employed 60 Vbeta and 13 Jbeta primers. Clones were sequenced by immunoSEQ multiplex PCR, and TCRdb holds only the in-frame ones, with some missing. The table lists around 160,000 clones, 82% of them singletons. Sequencing was carried out using PBMCs. The source of this sequence is a male donor in good health and CMV-seropositive. The rearrangement joins TRBV10-3 to TRBJ1-2; D uncertain. The CDR3 DNA is TGTGCCATCAGTGAAACAGTGGAGGTAAACTATGGCTACACCTTC. Protein: CAISETVEVNYGYTF.